The clone carrying this T cell receptor (beta chain) was counted ten times or more. The data are from a study of response to subunit inactivated influenza vaccine. TCRdb re-called the RT-PCR reads through MiXCR, storing one row per CDR3 protein. Of about 700,000 distinct CDR3 sequences in the sample, around 13% were seen once. Material: PBMCs from blood, obtained roughly 15 days before vaccination. The TCR originated in a middle-aged man who received an inactivated influenza vaccine.

CDR3 protein: CASSDTEKAFF. In DNA form, the CDR3 reads TGTGCCAGCAGCGACACTGAAAAGGCTTTCTTT. This chain connects TRBV7-9 to TRBJ1-1; D not certain. This CDR3 contains 11 residues. Deletions cut 5 bases from V and 11 bases from J, with 12 bases between. The germline CDR1 and CDR2 sequences are SEHNR and FQNEAQ (reference sequence).